Below are 22 T cell receptor beta chains sequenced from a single sample in a study of blood T cell repertoires in COVID-19. Sequencing was performed with immunoSEQ multiplex PCR; in TCRdb, only in-frame clones are kept and a portion is missing. Of 200,000 to 250,000 clones in the sample, roughly 80% were seen once. The source material was peripheral blood. These receptors came from a woman aged 18-30 years with acute or convalescent COVID-19.

This clone has just a few counts. CDR3 protein: CASAPDLWETQYF. The CDR3, as DNA: TGTGCCAGCGCTCCAGACTTGTGGGAGACCCAGTACTTC. J is TRBJ2-5 and V is TRBV7-6; D ambiguous. Between the trimmed V and J ends, which lost 8 bases and 5 bases, there was a span of 15 bases. From germline, CDR1 is SGHVS and CDR2 FNYEAQ. The CDR3 covers 13 residues.

This chain connects TRBV7-2 to TRBJ1-1; the D is unclear. This CDR3 comprises 15 residues. Trimming removed 1 base at V and 3 bases at J, with 12 bases between. Germline CDR1 is SGHTA and CDR2 is FQGNSA. The CDR3 coding sequence is TGTGCCAGCAGCTTAGGGGCCCTGTTAGACACTGAAGCTTTCTTT. Amino acid sequence: CASSLGALLDTEAFF.

The V call is TRBV19, the J call TRBJ1-1, with TRBD1 identical over 8 bases. Per germline, CDR1 LNHDA and CDR2 SQIVND (reference sequence). After removal of 7 bases from V and 1 base from J, the junction contained 11 bases not matched to a gene. The CDR3 runs 16 residues. This CDR3 is CASIGQGAWGNTEAFF. The CDR3 DNA sequence: TGTGCCAGTATTGGGCAGGGGGCGTGGGGGAACACTGAAGCTTTCTTT.

This clone occurred a few times. The chain carries TRBV6-5 and TRBJ2-1; 11 bases match TRBD2. Germline V gene lookup returns CDR1 MNHEY and CDR2 SVGAGI. V trimming: 4 bases; J trimming: 8 bases; junction bases outside the gene matches: 7. The length of the CDR3 is 15 residues. CDR3 residues: CASSSPSGRSYEQFF. In nucleotides, the CDR3 is TGTGCCAGCAGTTCCCCTAGCGGGAGGAGCTATGAGCAGTTCTTC.

The gene calls are TRBV2 and TRBJ2-7; 11 bases align to TRBD2. Unmatched junction bases numbered 16, after V lost 8 bases and J lost 7 bases. This CDR3 is 16 amino acids long. Germline V gene sequence: CDR1 SNHLY, CDR2 FYNNEI. CDR3 residues: CASLSERTSGLHEQYF. DNA of the CDR3: TGTGCCAGCTTGTCGGAGAGGACTAGCGGGCTCCATGAGCAGTACTTC.

This sequence joins TRBV20-1 and TRBJ2-7; no clear D. This CDR3 has 10 amino acids. V lost 4 bases and J lost 7, with 8 bases in between. Germline V gives CDR1 DFQATT, CDR2 SNEGSKA (reference sequence). The chain's CDR3 is CSATAREQYF. The CDR3 bases are TGCAGTGCTACTGCCAGGGAGCAGTACTTC.

The V call is TRBV4-3, the J call TRBJ2-7; D call uncertain. There are 15 residues in the CDR3. With 0 bases removed from V and 9 bases from J, the gap between germline ends came to 18 bases. Per the germline V gene, CDR1 is LGHNA and CDR2 is YSLEER. CDR3 nucleotides: TGCGCCAGCAGCCAAGATCCCGGTACCGGTGTTGGGCAGTACTTC. Protein sequence: CASSQDPGTGVGQYF.

The chain recombines TRBV5-6 with TRBJ1-4, with D hard to call. The CDR3 is 14 residues long. Germline CDR1 SGHDT, CDR2 YYEEEE. V lost 0 bases and J lost 0, with 3 bases in between. The CDR3 region is CASSLVATNEKLFF. The CDR3, as DNA: TGTGCCAGCAGCTTGGTCGCAACTAATGAAAAACTGTTTTTT.

The genes are TRBV27 and TRBJ1-2; D possibly corresponds to TRBD1 (5 bases). Germline V gene lookup returns CDR1 MNHEY and CDR2 SMNVEV (reference sequence). The V gene lost 4 bases and the J gene lost 8 bases, with 20 bases spanning the gap. The CDR3 contains 15 residues. CDR3 DNA sequence: TGTGCCAGCAGTTCCCCCTCAGGGCAGGGCACCGGCTACACCTTC. Translated: CASSSPSGQGTGYTF.

J is TRBJ2-1 and V is TRBV25-1; 8 positions match TRBD2. After removal of 3 bases from V and 8 bases from J, the junction contained 9 bases not matched to a gene. This CDR3 has 15 amino acids. In germline, CDR1 is MGHDK, CDR2 SYGVNS. The CDR3 spells CASSDPRGLVHEQFF. CDR3 nucleotides: TGTGCCAGCAGTGATCCTAGGGGACTAGTTCATGAGCAGTTCTTC.

The chain carries TRBV30 and TRBJ1-2, with 8 bases aligning to TRBD1. The ends lost 1 base at V and 5 bases at J; junction bases unmatched: 12. The CDR3 loop spans 16 amino acids. CDR1 GTSNPN and CDR2 SVGIG come from the germline V gene (reference sequence). The CDR3 DNA reads as TGTGCCTGGAGTGCCGGCCGGACAGGGATCCCGTATGGCTACACCTTC. Amino acids: CAWSAGRTGIPYGYTF. Full variable domain (rest looked up from reference TRBV30 and TRBJ1-2): SQTIHQWPATLVQPVGSPLSLECTVEGTSNPNLYWYRQAAGRGLQLLFYSVGIGQISSEVPQNLSASRPQDRQFILSSKKLLLSDSGFYLCAWSAGRTGIPYGYTFGSGTRLTVV.

J is TRBJ1-2 and V is TRBV4-3; TRBD1 aligns across 9 bases. V gave up 3 bases and J gave up 8 bases; unmatched junction bases: 7. The CDR3 consists of 14 residues. From germline, CDR1 is LGHNA and CDR2 YSLEER. CDR3 bases: TGCGCCAGCAGCCAGGAAGGACAGGGGAACGGCTACACCTTC. As protein: CASSQEGQGNGYTF.

V usage is TRBV5-1 and J usage is TRBJ2-1, with 7 positions matching TRBD1. The CDR3 has 14 residues. Germline CDR1 reads SGHRS; CDR2 reads YFSETQ. Trimming removed 4 bases from V and 3 bases from J; junction bases left unmatched: 4. The CDR3 sequence is CASSPGQSYNEQFF. The CDR3 DNA reads as TGCGCCAGCAGCCCGGGACAGAGCTACAATGAGCAGTTCTTC.

This clone is a singleton in its sample. The rearrangement uses TRBV7-9 and TRBJ1-2; TRBD1 matches 7 bases. The CDR3 is 14 residues long. Germline-derived CDR1 and CDR2 are SEHNR and FQNEAQ (reference sequence). Trimming removed 3 bases from V and 4 bases from J; junction bases left unmatched: 5. The CDR3 DNA is TGTGCCAGCAGCTTGCAGGGGGTGGTCTATGGCTACACCTTC. Encoded protein: CASSLQGVVYGYTF. Supplemented by reference TRBV7-9 and TRBJ1-2, the full variable domain reads DTGVSQNPRHKITKRGQNVTFRCDPISEHNRLYWYRQTLGQGPEFLTYFQNEAQLEKSRLLSDRFSAERPKGSFSTLEIQRTEQGDSAMYLCASSLQGVVYGYTFGSGTRLTVV.

The CDR3 sequence is CASSPPAGGWGGNTIYF. CDR3 bases: TGTGCCAGCAGCCCTCCGGCAGGGGGTTGGGGAGGAAACACCATATATTTT. The chain has TRBV4-2 and TRBJ1-3; 7 bases line up with TRBD1. The CDR3 has 17 amino acids. The germline CDR1 and CDR2 sequences are LGHNA and YNFKEQ. After removal of 4 bases from V and 4 bases from J, the junction contained 13 bases not matched to a gene.

V usage is TRBV10-3 and J usage is TRBJ1-6; the D is unclear. This CDR3 has 12 residues. The germline V gene encodes CDR1 ENHRY and CDR2 SYGVKD. V lost 3 bases, J lost 9 bases, and 6 bases lay in between. CDR3 bases: TGTGCCATCAGTGATGAGGGTTCACCCCTCCACTTT. Protein product: CAISDEGSPLHF.

The chain is built from TRBV11-2 and TRBJ2-5, with 7 bases matching TRBD2. This CDR3 is built from 13 residues. Germline V gene data show CDR1 as SGHAT and CDR2 as FQNNGV. Unmatched junction bases numbered 3, after V lost 4 bases and J lost 4 bases. The CDR3 bases are TGTGCCAGCAGCTCGGGGGGAACAGAGACCCAGTACTTC. It specifies CASSSGGTETQYF.

This clone was seen once. The V and J genes are TRBV27 and TRBJ2-7; 10 nucleotides align to TRBD2. J gave up 2 bases and V 5 bases, and 12 bases lay outside the gene matches. Germline-derived CDR1 and CDR2 are MNHEY and SMNVEV (reference sequence). The CDR3 is 17 amino acids. CDR3 DNA sequence: TGTGCCAGCAGTCCGACAGGGAACGGACTAGCGGCCTACGAGCAGTACTTC. Translating gives CASSPTGNGLAAYEQYF.

The chain employs TRBV24-1 and TRBJ2-5; no clear D gene. CDR1 and CDR2 from the germline V gene are KGHDR and SFDVKD. CDR3 length equals 13 residues. With 4 bases removed from V and 9 bases from J, the gap between germline ends came to 14 bases. The CDR3 nucleotides are TGTGCCACCAGTGAGCACCCGGGTATGGCCCAGTACTTC. This sequence encodes CATSEHPGMAQYF.

V and J are TRBV7-9 and TRBJ2-1; 8 bases match TRBD2. The length of the CDR3 is 16 residues. J gave up 9 bases and V 2 bases, and 12 bases lay outside the gene matches. The germline V gene has CDR1 SEHNR and CDR2 FQNEAQ (reference sequence). CDR3 sequence (DNA): TGTGCCAGCAGCTTAATGTTAGCTAGCGGGTCCGGTGAGCAGTTCTTC. Translated, it gives CASSLMLASGSGEQFF.

The chain's CDR3 is CASSQDRVAGKNEKLFF. The CDR3 nucleotides are TGCGCCAGCAGCCAAGATCGAGTTGCAGGAAAGAATGAAAAACTGTTTTTT. The V and J genes are TRBV4-3 and TRBJ1-4, with D unresolved. Per the germline V gene, CDR1 is LGHNA and CDR2 is YSLEER. The CDR3 covers 17 residues. V lost 0 bases to trimming and J lost 5 bases, with 16 bases between them.

The chain employs TRBV3-1 (or the pseudogene TRBV3-2) and TRBJ1-1; possibly TRBD1 for D (6 bases). This CDR3 has 12 amino acids. Germline CDR1 reads LGHDT; CDR2 reads YNNKEL (reference sequence). V lost 5 bases to trimming and J lost 7 bases, with 11 bases between them. The CDR3 nucleotides read TGTGCCAGCAGCTTAGGACAGCTTGAAGCTTTCTTT. Translated, it gives CASSLGQLEAFF.